This TCR beta chain was found in a study of blood T cells in healthy people across ages. General study findings and limits: Both naive CD4+ cell counts and diversity were greater in long-lived donors than in aged donors.

The CDR3 is 11 residues long. Germline V gene lookup returns CDR1 ENHRY and CDR2 SYGVKD. Trimming at V came to 9 bases and at J to 9 bases, leaving 4 bases not matched to a gene. It was with a sample-barcoded 5' primer and a J-beta primer mix that a second PCR of roughly 6 to 12 cycles was run. MiXCR was run by TCRdb on the 5' RACE reads, yielding one entry per CDR3 protein. In the table there are 870,000 or so distinct CDR3 sequences, less than 35% of which are singletons. This clonotype has more than one count but fewer than ten. Its cognate antigen is unknown. The receptor was isolated from a woman of 80 years or more in good health. The rearrangement joins TRBV10-3 to TRBJ1-2; TRBD1 aligns across 10 bases. The source material was blood. The CDR3 DNA reads as TGTGCCATAGGACAGGGGGATCGCTACACCTTC. It encodes CAIGQGDRYTF.